Given below is one T cell receptor (beta chain) in context. The data were taken from a study of cytomegalovirus exposure and HLA in healthy donors. Germline CDR1 and CDR2: KGHSH and LQKENI. V lost 2 bases and J lost 2; bases outside the gene matches: 6. CDR3 length equals 16 residues. Both 60 Vbeta primers and 13 Jbeta primers went into the PCR. This table comes from immunoSEQ multiplex PCR, and its TCRdb copy is limited to in-frame clones, with some not included. This table holds some 150,000 clones, roughly 85% found once. The receptor was isolated from a man in his forties in good health and CMV-seronegative. The sequenced material came from PBMCs. J is TRBJ1-5 and V is TRBV18; 7 bases line up with TRBD1. CDR3 sequence (DNA): TGTGCCAGCTCACCAGTGCCAGGGGGAGGCAATCAGCCCCAGCATTTT. Encoded protein: CASSPVPGGGNQPQHF.